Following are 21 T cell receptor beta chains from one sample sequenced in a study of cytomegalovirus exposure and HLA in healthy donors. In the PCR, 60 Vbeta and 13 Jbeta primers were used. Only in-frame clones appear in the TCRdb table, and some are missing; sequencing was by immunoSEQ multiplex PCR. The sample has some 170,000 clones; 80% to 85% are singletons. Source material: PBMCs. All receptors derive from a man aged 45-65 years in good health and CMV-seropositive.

In nucleotides, the CDR3 is TGTGCCAGCAGCCCAGCGCTAGCGGGAAGTCGGCAAGAGACCCAGTACTTC. Its translation: CASSPALAGSRQETQYF. The rearrangement joins TRBV9 to TRBJ2-5; 9 bases match TRBD2. This CDR3 has 17 residues. Germline CDR1 reads SGDLS; CDR2 reads YYNGEE. V dropped 4 bases and J dropped 2; count of bases not matched to a gene: 12.

This CDR3 reads CASSYGGSNEKLFF. The DNA for the CDR3 is TGTGCCAGCAGTTACGGGGGGTCTAATGAAAAACTGTTTTTT. The chain joins TRBV6-6 to TRBJ1-4; D perhaps matches TRBD1 (5 bases). Trimming took 2 bases from V and 3 from J, leaving 7 bases between them. The germline V gene encodes CDR1 MNHNY and CDR2 SVGAGI (reference sequence). The CDR3 extends over 14 amino acids.

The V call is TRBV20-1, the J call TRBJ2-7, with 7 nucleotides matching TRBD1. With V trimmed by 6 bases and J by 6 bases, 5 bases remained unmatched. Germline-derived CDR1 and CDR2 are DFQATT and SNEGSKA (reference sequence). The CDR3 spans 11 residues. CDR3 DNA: TGCAGTGCCCCAGGGGGAGCCGAGCAGTACTTC. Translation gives CSAPGGAEQYF.

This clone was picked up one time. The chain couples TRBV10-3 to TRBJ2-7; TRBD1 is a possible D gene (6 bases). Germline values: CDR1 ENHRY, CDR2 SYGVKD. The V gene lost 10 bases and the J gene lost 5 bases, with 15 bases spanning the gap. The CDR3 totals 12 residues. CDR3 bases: TGTGCCACCAGCGACAACAGGGACGAGCAGTACTTC. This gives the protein CATSDNRDEQYF.

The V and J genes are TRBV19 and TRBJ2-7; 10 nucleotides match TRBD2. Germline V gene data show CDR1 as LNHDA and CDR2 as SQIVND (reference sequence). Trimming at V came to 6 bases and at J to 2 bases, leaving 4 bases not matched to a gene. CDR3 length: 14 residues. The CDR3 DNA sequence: TGTGCCAGTAGACGGCTAGCGGGAGCCTACGAGCAGTACTTC. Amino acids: CASRRLAGAYEQYF.

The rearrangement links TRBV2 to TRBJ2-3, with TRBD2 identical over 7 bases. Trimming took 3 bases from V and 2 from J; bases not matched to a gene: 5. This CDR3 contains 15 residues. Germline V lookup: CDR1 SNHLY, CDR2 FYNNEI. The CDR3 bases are TGTGCCAGCAGTGACGGACTAGTCCCCACAGATACGCAGTATTTT. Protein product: CASSDGLVPTDTQYF.

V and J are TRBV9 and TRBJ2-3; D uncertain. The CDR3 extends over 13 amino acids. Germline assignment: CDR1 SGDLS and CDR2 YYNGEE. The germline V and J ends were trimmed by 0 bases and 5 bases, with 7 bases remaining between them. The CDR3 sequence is CASSVASGDTQYF. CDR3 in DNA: TGTGCCAGCAGCGTAGCCTCAGGAGATACGCAGTATTTT.

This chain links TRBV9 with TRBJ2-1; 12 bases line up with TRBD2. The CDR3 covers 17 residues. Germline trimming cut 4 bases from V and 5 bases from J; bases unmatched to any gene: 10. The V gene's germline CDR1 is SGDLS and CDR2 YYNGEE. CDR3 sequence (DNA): TGTGCCAGCAGCCCACGACTAGCGGGGGACTTCAACAATGAGCAGTTCTTC. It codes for CASSPRLAGDFNNEQFF.

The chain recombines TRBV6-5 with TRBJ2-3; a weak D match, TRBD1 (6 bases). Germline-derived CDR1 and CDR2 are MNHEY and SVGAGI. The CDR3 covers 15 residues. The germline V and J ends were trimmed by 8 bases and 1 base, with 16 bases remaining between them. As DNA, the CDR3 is TGTGCCAGCGCCAAAGAGGACAGTCGCACAGATACGCAGTATTTT. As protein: CASAKEDSRTDTQYF.

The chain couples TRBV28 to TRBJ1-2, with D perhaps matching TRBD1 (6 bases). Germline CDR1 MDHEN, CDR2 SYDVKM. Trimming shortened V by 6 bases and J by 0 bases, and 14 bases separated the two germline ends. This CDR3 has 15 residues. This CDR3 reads CASSAGTRANYGYTF. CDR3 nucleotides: TGTGCCAGCAGCGCCGGGACAAGAGCTAACTATGGCTACACCTTC.

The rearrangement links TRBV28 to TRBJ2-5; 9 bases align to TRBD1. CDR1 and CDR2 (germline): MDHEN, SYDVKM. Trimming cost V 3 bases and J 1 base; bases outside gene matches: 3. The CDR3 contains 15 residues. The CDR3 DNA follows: TGTGCCAGCAGTTTTGGGACAGGGTCCCAAGAGACCCAGTACTTC. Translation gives CASSFGTGSQETQYF.

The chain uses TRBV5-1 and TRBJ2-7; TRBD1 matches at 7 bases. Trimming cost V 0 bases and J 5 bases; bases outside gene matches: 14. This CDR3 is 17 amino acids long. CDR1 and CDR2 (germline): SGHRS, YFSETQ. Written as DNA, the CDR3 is TGCGCCAGCAGCTTGGCCAGGGGGACCGAGGAGGTCCACGAGCAGTACTTC. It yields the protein CASSLARGTEEVHEQYF.

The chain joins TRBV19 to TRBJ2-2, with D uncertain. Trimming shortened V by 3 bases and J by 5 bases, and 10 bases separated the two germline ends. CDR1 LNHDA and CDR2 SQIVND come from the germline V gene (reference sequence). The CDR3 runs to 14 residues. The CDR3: CASSILATTGELFF. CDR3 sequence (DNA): TGTGCCAGTAGTATCCTTGCGACTACCGGGGAGCTGTTTTTT.

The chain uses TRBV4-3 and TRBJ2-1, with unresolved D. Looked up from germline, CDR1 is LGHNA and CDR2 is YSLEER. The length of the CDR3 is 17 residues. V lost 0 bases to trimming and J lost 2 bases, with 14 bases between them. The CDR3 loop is CASSQDEAQATYNEQFF. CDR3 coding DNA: TGCGCCAGCAGCCAAGATGAGGCCCAAGCGACCTACAATGAGCAGTTCTTC.

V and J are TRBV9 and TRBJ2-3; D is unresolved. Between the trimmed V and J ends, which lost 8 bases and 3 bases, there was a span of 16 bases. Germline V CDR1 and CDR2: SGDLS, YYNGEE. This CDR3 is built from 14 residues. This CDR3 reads CASNEDKVTDTQYF. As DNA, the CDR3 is TGTGCCAGTAACGAGGATAAGGTTACAGATACGCAGTATTTT.

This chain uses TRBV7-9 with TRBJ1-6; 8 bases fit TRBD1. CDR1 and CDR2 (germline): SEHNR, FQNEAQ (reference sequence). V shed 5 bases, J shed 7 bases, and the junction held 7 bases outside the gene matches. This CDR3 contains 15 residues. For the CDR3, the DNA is TGTGCCAGCAGCGGAACCACAGGGGGGAATTCACCCCTCCACTTT. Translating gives CASSGTTGGNSPLHF.

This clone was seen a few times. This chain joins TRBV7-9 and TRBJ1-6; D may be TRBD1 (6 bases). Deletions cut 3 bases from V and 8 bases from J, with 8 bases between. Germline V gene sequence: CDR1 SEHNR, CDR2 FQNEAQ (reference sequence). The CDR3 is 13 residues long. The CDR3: CASSLAGDSPLHF. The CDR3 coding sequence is TGTGCCAGCAGCTTGGCAGGGGATTCACCCCTCCACTTT.

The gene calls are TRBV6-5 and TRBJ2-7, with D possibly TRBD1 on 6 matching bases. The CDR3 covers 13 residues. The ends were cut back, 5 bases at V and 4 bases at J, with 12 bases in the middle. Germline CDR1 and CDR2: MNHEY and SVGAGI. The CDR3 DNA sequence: TGTGCCAGCAGTCTTGCTCAGGGGTACGAGCAGTACTTC. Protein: CASSLAQGYEQYF.

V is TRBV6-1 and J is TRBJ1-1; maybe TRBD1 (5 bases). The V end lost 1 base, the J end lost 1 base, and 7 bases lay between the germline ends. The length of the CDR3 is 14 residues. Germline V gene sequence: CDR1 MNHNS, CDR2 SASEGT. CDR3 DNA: TGTGCCAGCAGTGAAGGGGGCTGGAACACTGAAGCTTTCTTT. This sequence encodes CASSEGGWNTEAFF.

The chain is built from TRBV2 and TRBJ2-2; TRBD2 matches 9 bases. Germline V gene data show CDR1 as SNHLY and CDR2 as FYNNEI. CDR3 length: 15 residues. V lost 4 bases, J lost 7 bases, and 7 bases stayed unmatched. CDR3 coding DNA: TGTGCCAGCAGTGTCGCGGGGGGGCCTGACGGGGAGCTGTTTTTT. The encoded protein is CASSVAGGPDGELFF.

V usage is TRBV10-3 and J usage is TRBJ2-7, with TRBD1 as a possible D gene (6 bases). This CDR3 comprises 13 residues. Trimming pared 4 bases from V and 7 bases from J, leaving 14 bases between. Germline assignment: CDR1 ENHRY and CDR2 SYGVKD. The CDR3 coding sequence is TGTGCCATCAGTGGGACAGCCTTTGATGAGCAGTACTTC. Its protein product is CAISGTAFDEQYF.